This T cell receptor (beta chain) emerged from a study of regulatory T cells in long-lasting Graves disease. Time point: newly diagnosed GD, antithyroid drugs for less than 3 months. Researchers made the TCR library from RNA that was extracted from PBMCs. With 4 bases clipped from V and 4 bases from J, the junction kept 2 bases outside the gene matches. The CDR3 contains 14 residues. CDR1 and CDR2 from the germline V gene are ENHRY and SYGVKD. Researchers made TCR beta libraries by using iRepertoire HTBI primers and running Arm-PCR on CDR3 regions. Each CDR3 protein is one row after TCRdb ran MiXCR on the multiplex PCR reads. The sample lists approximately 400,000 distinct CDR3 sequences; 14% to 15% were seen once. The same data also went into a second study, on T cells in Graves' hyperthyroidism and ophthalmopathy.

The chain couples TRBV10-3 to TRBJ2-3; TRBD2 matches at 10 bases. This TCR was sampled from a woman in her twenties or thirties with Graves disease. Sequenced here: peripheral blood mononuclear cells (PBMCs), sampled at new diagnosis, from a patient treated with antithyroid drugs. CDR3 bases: TGTGCCATCAGTGTAAGCGGGAGGGCAGATACGCAGTATTTT. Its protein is CAISVSGRADTQYF.